This record looks at one T cell receptor beta chain sequence and its context. These data originate in a study of technical replicates of blood from several donors. The table came from immunoSEQ multiplex PCR; TCRdb's copy has only in-frame clones and leaves some out. In the table there are approximately 79,000 clones, 95% of which are singletons. V was clipped by 6 bases and J by 1 base, with 9 bases between them. This CDR3 has 13 residues. Germline loops: CDR1 MNHEY, CDR2 SMNVEV (reference sequence). This clonotype was obtained from a human donor in good health. This rearrangement joins TRBV27 to TRBJ1-1; D may be TRBD1 (5 bases). Material: T cells isolated from PBMCs. The chain's CDR3 is CASRAGPNTEAFF. CDR3 nucleotide sequence: TGTGCCAGCAGGGCAGGGCCGAACACTGAAGCTTTCTTT.